The 5 T cell receptor beta chains in this list originate from one sample, sequenced in a study of blood T cell repertoires in COVID-19. Only in-frame clones appear in the TCRdb table, and some are missing; sequencing was by immunoSEQ multiplex PCR. The sample holds about 88,000 clones, around nine tenths seen once. Sequences were obtained from peripheral blood. The source of these receptors is a man aged 80 or over with acute or convalescent COVID-19.

The genes are TRBV5-1 and TRBJ2-7; TRBD1 might be the D (5 bases). CDR1 SGHRS and CDR2 YFSETQ come from the germline V gene. V was trimmed by 0 bases and J by 7 bases, leaving 17 bases between them. The CDR3 contains 15 residues. Here the CDR3 DNA reads TGCGCCAGCAGCTTGGGGCAGGGTGCAACTGGGGAGCAGTACTTC. Translated, it gives CASSLGQGATGEQYF. Based on the CDR3 plus reference TRBV5-1 and TRBJ2-7, the full variable domain is KAGVTQTPRYLIKTRGQQVTLSCSPISGHRSVSWYQQTPGQGLQFLFEYFSETQRNKGNFPGRFSGRQFSNSRSEMNVSTLELGDSALYLCASSLGQGATGEQYFGPGTRLTVT.

CDR3: CASSYSPGRGHGYTF. The CDR3 bases are TGTGCCAGCAGTTACTCCCCGGGCAGGGGGCATGGCTACACCTTC. V is TRBV6-5 and J is TRBJ1-2, with TRBD1 matching 8 bases. The J segment lost 6 bases and the V segment lost 0 bases, leaving 6 bases of the junction unmatched. This CDR3 is 15 amino acids long. Germline-derived CDR1 and CDR2 are MNHEY and SVGAGI.

The chain employs TRBV19 and TRBJ1-2; perhaps TRBD1 as D (5 bases). The germline CDR1 and CDR2 sequences are LNHDA and SQIVND (reference sequence). The CDR3 contains 13 residues. Deletions cut 11 bases from V and 1 base from J, with 14 bases between. The CDR3 loop is CASMGGFNYGYTF. The DNA of the CDR3 is TGTGCCTCTATGGGGGGTTTTAACTATGGCTACACCTTC.

The V call is TRBV19, the J call TRBJ1-5; 7 bases match TRBD1. CDR3 length: 13 residues. Germline CDR1 LNHDA, CDR2 SQIVND (reference sequence). The V and J ends lost 3 bases and 9 bases, in that order; junction bases with no gene match: 5. CDR3 sequence reads: CASSIGDSSPQHF. DNA of the CDR3: TGTGCCAGTAGTATCGGGGACAGTTCGCCCCAGCATTTT. Supplemented by reference TRBV19 and TRBJ1-5, the full variable domain reads DGGITQSPKYLFRKEGQNVTLSCEQNLNHDAMYWYRQDPGQGLRLIYYSQIVNDFQKGDIAEGYSVSREKKESFPLTVTSAQKNPTAFYLCASSIGDSSPQHFGDGTRLSIL.

V and J are TRBV5-4 and TRBJ2-3; 15 bases match TRBD2. This CDR3 spans 18 amino acids. Trimming removed 3 bases from V and 0 bases from J; junction bases left unmatched: 5. Germline V gives CDR1 SGHNT, CDR2 YYREEE (reference sequence). The chain's CDR3 is CASSSGLAGGMSTDTQYF. The CDR3 nucleotides read TGTGCCAGCAGCTCCGGACTAGCGGGAGGGATGAGCACAGATACGCAGTATTTT.